This T cell receptor (beta chain) is drawn from a study of blood T cell repertoires in COVID-19. Study context: Sources were T cells, B-cell-depleted T cells, or PBMCs; the material itself was cDNA or gDNA.

Original handling: Amplification with reference gene primers provided the estimates of nucleated cell counts. Measured with immunoSEQ multiplex PCR; TCRdb has only the in-frame clones, and not every one. V and J calls and clone size are as listed in that table; D and trimming were resolved from the DNA. The data show 95,000 to 110,000 clones, about 89% seen once. This clone was detected only once. The CDR3 sequence is 16 residues long. CDR1 SGHVS and CDR2 FQNEAQ come from the germline V gene. V lost 4 bases and J lost 4, with 17 bases in between. The TCR was taken from a woman aged 55-75 years with acute or convalescent COVID-19. This rearrangement joins TRBV7-8 to TRBJ2-1; D might be TRBD2 (7 bases). Sequencing was done on a sample of peripheral blood. The CDR3 here is CASSSLGGQLYNEQFF. CDR3 nucleotide sequence: TGTGCCAGCAGCTCCCTGGGGGGGCAACTTTACAATGAGCAGTTCTTC.